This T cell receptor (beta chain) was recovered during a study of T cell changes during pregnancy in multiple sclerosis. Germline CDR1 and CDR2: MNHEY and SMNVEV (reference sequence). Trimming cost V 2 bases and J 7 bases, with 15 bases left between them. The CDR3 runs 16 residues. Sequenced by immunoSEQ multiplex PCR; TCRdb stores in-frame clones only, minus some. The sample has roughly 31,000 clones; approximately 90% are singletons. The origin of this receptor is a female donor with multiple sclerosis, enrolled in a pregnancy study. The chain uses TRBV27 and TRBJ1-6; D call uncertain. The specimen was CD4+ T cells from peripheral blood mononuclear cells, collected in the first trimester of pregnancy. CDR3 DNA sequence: TGTGCCAGCAGTTTAGAATGGCCCTCGTTCAATTCACCCCTCCACTTT. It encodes CASSLEWPSFNSPLHF.